The rows below give T cell receptor beta chains drawn from one sample of a study of cytomegalovirus exposure and HLA in healthy donors. TCRdb keeps only in-frame clones here, not all; method: immunoSEQ multiplex PCR. This sample's clone table lists about 67,000 clones. The specimen was PBMCs. The receptors derive from a man aged 25-40 years in good health and CMV-seropositive. Both conserved end residues are part of each CDR3. The D gene is left open where the match is weak.

V gene: TRBV5-1
J gene: TRBJ2-4
D gene: NA
CDR3 DNA: TGCGCCAGCAGCTTTCAGGGTGATGACATTCAGTACTTC
CDR3 protein: CASSFQGDDIQYF

V gene: TRBV28
J gene: TRBJ2-2
D gene: TRBD2
CDR3 DNA: TGTGCCAGCAGTTCCCTTGGAAGCGGGAGTAGTGTCGGGGAGCTGTTTTTT
CDR3 protein: CASSSLGSGSSVGELFF

V gene: TRBV5-6
J gene: TRBJ1-2
D gene: TRBD1
CDR3 DNA: TGTGCCAGCAGCCCGGGACAGGGTGGCTACACCTTC
CDR3 protein: CASSPGQGGYTF

V gene: TRBV6-1
J gene: TRBJ2-7
D gene: NA
CDR3 DNA: TGTGCCAGCAGTGCGGTTTCCTACGAGCAGTACTTC
CDR3 protein: CASSAVSYEQYF

V gene: TRBV30
J gene: TRBJ2-7
D gene: TRBD2
CDR3 DNA: TGTGCCTGGGACCTGGGGAGGGCGTCCATGGCTTACGAGCAGTACTTC
CDR3 protein: CAWDLGRASMAYEQYF

V gene: TRBV6-1
J gene: TRBJ2-7
D gene: TRBD1
CDR3 DNA: TGTGCCAGCAGTGAAGACAGGGGAGACTACGAGCAGTACTTC
CDR3 protein: CASSEDRGDYEQYF

V gene: TRBV11-2
J gene: TRBJ1-1
D gene: NA
CDR3 DNA: TGTGCCAGCAGAATAATTGAGGGGAGGGGTTTGGGAACTGAAGCTTTCTTT
CDR3 protein: CASRIIEGRGLGTEAFF

V gene: TRBV11-2
J gene: TRBJ2-3
D gene: NA
CDR3 DNA: TGTGCCAGCAGTAGGAGAACAGATACGCAGTATTTT
CDR3 protein: CASSRRTDTQYF

V gene: TRBV9
J gene: TRBJ2-1
D gene: TRBD2
CDR3 DNA: TGTGCCAGCACCGGGACTACTGGCAATGAGCAGTTCTTC
CDR3 protein: CASTGTTGNEQFF

V gene: TRBV13
J gene: TRBJ2-5
D gene: TRBD2
CDR3 DNA: TGTGCCAGCAGCGTGGGACTAGCACAAGAGACCCAGTACTTC
CDR3 protein: CASSVGLAQETQYF

V gene: TRBV19
J gene: TRBJ2-7
D gene: NA
CDR3 DNA: TGTGCCAGTAGCGACAACCAGGGGTCCCACGAGCAGTACTTC
CDR3 protein: CASSDNQGSHEQYF

V gene: TRBV9
J gene: TRBJ2-7
D gene: TRBD1
CDR3 DNA: TGTGCCAGCAGCCCAATTGGGACAGGGATCTCCTACGAGCAGTACTTC
CDR3 protein: CASSPIGTGISYEQYF

V gene: TRBV4-2
J gene: TRBJ2-7
D gene: NA
CDR3 DNA: TGTGCCAGCAGCCAAGAATACGCCGCTTTTCAGGGGGAGCGGGCCTACGAGCAGTACTTC
CDR3 protein: CASSQEYAAFQGERAYEQYF

V gene: TRBV5-1
J gene: TRBJ2-5
D gene: TRBD2
CDR3 DNA: TGCGCCAGCAGCTTGTTCCGGCCTAGCGGCCAAGAGACCCAGTACTTC
CDR3 protein: CASSLFRPSGQETQYF

V gene: TRBV4-1
J gene: TRBJ1-2
D gene: NA
CDR3 DNA: TGCGCCAGCAGCCAAGAATTCCAGGGGTTTGGCTACACCTTC
CDR3 protein: CASSQEFQGFGYTF

V gene: TRBV27
J gene: TRBJ1-4
D gene: TRBD1
CDR3 DNA: TGTGCCAGCAGTGTCCTGGGACAGGGTTTGGCTAATGAAAAACTGTTTTTT
CDR3 protein: CASSVLGQGLANEKLFF

V gene: TRBV18
J gene: TRBJ2-2
D gene: TRBD1
CDR3 DNA: TGTGCCAGCGCCCCGGGACAGGGAATAAGGATCGGGGAGCTGTTTTTT
CDR3 protein: CASAPGQGIRIGELFF

V gene: TRBV27
J gene: TRBJ1-1
D gene: TRBD1
CDR3 DNA: TGTGCCAGCAGTCCTGGGACAGGAGTAGAAGCTTTCTTT
CDR3 protein: CASSPGTGVEAFF

V gene: TRBV4-1
J gene: TRBJ2-1
D gene: NA
CDR3 DNA: TGCGCCAGCAGCCAAGAAGCGGGCCTCGCGAATGAGCAGTTCTTC
CDR3 protein: CASSQEAGLANEQFF

V gene: TRBV4-2
J gene: TRBJ2-1
D gene: TRBD2
CDR3 DNA: TGTGCCAGCAGCCAAGATAGAGTAGCGGGCATAGTCAATGAGCAGTTCTTC
CDR3 protein: CASSQDRVAGIVNEQFF

V gene: TRBV5-1
J gene: TRBJ2-3
D gene: TRBD2
CDR3 DNA: TGCGCCAGCAGCCCCGGGGGGGGAGAAGCAGATACGCAGTATTTT
CDR3 protein: CASSPGGGEADTQYF

V gene: TRBV6-5
J gene: TRBJ2-4
D gene: TRBD2
CDR3 DNA: TGTGCCAGCAAAGTAAGCGGGAGCAACAAAAACATTCAGTACTTC
CDR3 protein: CASKVSGSNKNIQYF

V gene: TRBV4-1
J gene: TRBJ2-5
D gene: TRBD2
CDR3 DNA: TGCGCCAGCAGCCTCGGACTAGCGGGGGCCCTCCAAGAGACCCAGTACTTC
CDR3 protein: CASSLGLAGALQETQYF

V gene: TRBV11-3
J gene: TRBJ2-3
D gene: TRBD2
CDR3 DNA: TGTGCCAGCAGCTCCCGGGAGGCCCGCACAGATACGCAGTATTTT
CDR3 protein: CASSSREARTDTQYF

V gene: TRBV9
J gene: TRBJ1-4
D gene: TRBD1
CDR3 DNA: TGTGCCAGCAGCGCGGGACAGGGGGCTGAAAAACTGTTTTTT
CDR3 protein: CASSAGQGAEKLFF

V gene: TRBV5-6
J gene: TRBJ2-1
D gene: TRBD1
CDR3 DNA: TGTGCCAGCAGCCTGGACAGGAACTCCTACAATGAGCAGTTCTTC
CDR3 protein: CASSLDRNSYNEQFF

V gene: TRBV19
J gene: TRBJ1-2
D gene: NA
CDR3 DNA: TGTGCCAGTAGTATAGACGGGAGCTATGGCTACACCTTC
CDR3 protein: CASSIDGSYGYTF

V gene: TRBV29-1
J gene: TRBJ1-2
D gene: NA
CDR3 DNA: TGCAGCGTGGACGCGGGCTATGGCTACACCTTC
CDR3 protein: CSVDAGYGYTF

V gene: TRBV6-1
J gene: TRBJ1-4
D gene: NA
CDR3 DNA: TGTGCCAGCAGTGTGTATGGGGGAACGTCGGGGGGGAATGAAAAACTGTTTTTT
CDR3 protein: CASSVYGGTSGGNEKLFF

V gene: TRBV4-2
J gene: TRBJ2-5
D gene: TRBD2
CDR3 DNA: TGTGCCAGCAGCCTTAGCGGGGGGGTTCAAGAGACCCAGTACTTC
CDR3 protein: CASSLSGGVQETQYF

V gene: TRBV19
J gene: TRBJ2-6
D gene: TRBD1
CDR3 DNA: TGTGCCAGTAGTAACGACAGGGCTGGGGCCAACGTCCTGACTTTC
CDR3 protein: CASSNDRAGANVLTF

V gene: TRBV19
J gene: TRBJ2-7
D gene: NA
CDR3 DNA: TGTGCCAGTAGTATAGAAGACGGTCGAGGCGGGCAGTACTTC
CDR3 protein: CASSIEDGRGGQYF

V gene: TRBV6-5
J gene: TRBJ2-2
D gene: NA
CDR3 DNA: TGTGCCAGCAGCCAACTTGAGGGCGGGGAGCTGTTTTTT
CDR3 protein: CASSQLEGGELFF

V gene: TRBV4-2
J gene: TRBJ1-2
D gene: TRBD1
CDR3 DNA: TGTGCCAGCAGCCCCGCGGACAGGGGGGATGGCTACACCTTC
CDR3 protein: CASSPADRGDGYTF

V gene: TRBV9
J gene: TRBJ1-2
D gene: NA
CDR3 DNA: TGTGCCAGCAGCGCCTCCCCCCCGGACAGCCTAAACTATGGCTACACCTTC
CDR3 protein: CASSASPPDSLNYGYTF

V gene: TRBV5-1
J gene: TRBJ2-1
D gene: TRBD2
CDR3 DNA: TGCGCCAGCAGCCAACGAACAAAGTTAGCGGGGGGCGCAACCATCTACAATGAGCAGTTCTTC
CDR3 protein: CASSQRTKLAGGATIYNEQFF

V gene: TRBV4-2
J gene: TRBJ1-5
D gene: NA
CDR3 DNA: TGTGCCAGCAGCCAAGAAGGGGATATAGCAGGGTTCGTGGGCAATCAGCCCCAGCATTTT
CDR3 protein: CASSQEGDIAGFVGNQPQHF

V gene: TRBV6-6
J gene: TRBJ2-7
D gene: TRBD1
CDR3 DNA: TGTGCCAGCAGTTACCTCGGGACAGATCGGACCTTGGAGCAGTACTTC
CDR3 protein: CASSYLGTDRTLEQYF

V gene: TRBV27
J gene: TRBJ2-5
D gene: TRBD1
CDR3 DNA: TGTGCCAGCAGTTTTGACAGGGGGGCAGAGACCCAGTACTTC
CDR3 protein: CASSFDRGAETQYF

V gene: TRBV7-7
J gene: TRBJ2-2
D gene: TRBD2
CDR3 DNA: TGTGCTAGCAGCATTAGCGGGAGCACCGGGGAGCTGTTTTTT
CDR3 protein: CASSISGSTGELFF

V gene: TRBV30
J gene: TRBJ2-1
D gene: NA
CDR3 DNA: TGTGCCTGCACTATAGGCCTTGAGCAGTTCTTC
CDR3 protein: CACTIGLEQFF

V gene: TRBV7-9
J gene: TRBJ2-1
D gene: NA
CDR3 DNA: TGTGCCAGCAGCTTAAAGGGCCCGGAGGGCTACAATGAGCAGTTCTTC
CDR3 protein: CASSLKGPEGYNEQFF

V gene: TRBV6-5
J gene: TRBJ1-3
D gene: NA
CDR3 DNA: TGTGCCAGCAGTTACTCCCAGGGAGGCAACACCATATATTTT
CDR3 protein: CASSYSQGGNTIYF

V gene: TRBV2
J gene: TRBJ1-1
D gene: TRBD1
CDR3 DNA: TGTGCCAGCAGTCCGGACAGGGACACTGAAGCTTTCTTT
CDR3 protein: CASSPDRDTEAFF

V gene: TRBV30
J gene: TRBJ2-1
D gene: TRBD2
CDR3 DNA: TGTGCCTGGAGTCATGGACTAGCGGGAAATGAGCAGTTCTTC
CDR3 protein: CAWSHGLAGNEQFF

V gene: TRBV2
J gene: TRBJ1-2
D gene: TRBD1
CDR3 DNA: TGTGCCAGCAGTGTCCCCCCGGACAGGGACAACTATGGCTACACCTTC
CDR3 protein: CASSVPPDRDNYGYTF

V gene: TRBV25-1
J gene: TRBJ2-1
D gene: TRBD1
CDR3 DNA: TGTGCCAGCGGGACAGGGGCCTACAATGAGCAGTTCTTC
CDR3 protein: CASGTGAYNEQFF

V gene: TRBV7-6
J gene: TRBJ2-2
D gene: NA
CDR3 DNA: TGTGCCAGCAGCTTAGCGCGTCCCACCGGGGAGCTGTTTTTT
CDR3 protein: CASSLARPTGELFF

V gene: TRBV6-6
J gene: TRBJ1-1
D gene: TRBD1
CDR3 DNA: TGTGCCAGCAGTTCCACAGGGGGCAGGAACACTGAAGCTTTCTTT
CDR3 protein: CASSSTGGRNTEAFF

V gene: TRBV18
J gene: TRBJ2-7
D gene: TRBD2
CDR3 DNA: TGTGCCAGCGATCCATCAGGACTAGCGGGGGGGGACGAGCAGTACTTC
CDR3 protein: CASDPSGLAGGDEQYF

V gene: TRBV7-7
J gene: TRBJ2-3
D gene: NA
CDR3 DNA: TGTGCTAGCAGCTTAGGTGGGGGGGCCTCAGATACGCAGTATTTT
CDR3 protein: CASSLGGGASDTQYF

V gene: TRBV5-1
J gene: TRBJ2-5
D gene: TRBD1
CDR3 DNA: TGCGCCAGCAGCATCGGGACAGGGAGGGCAGAGACCCAGTACTTC
CDR3 protein: CASSIGTGRAETQYF

V gene: TRBV5-1
J gene: TRBJ2-3
D gene: NA
CDR3 DNA: TGCGCCAGCAGCCCCGGGACTCGAAAGCCAGATAAGCAGTATTTT
CDR3 protein: CASSPGTRKPDKQYF

V gene: TRBV7-6
J gene: TRBJ1-1
D gene: TRBD1
CDR3 DNA: TGTGCCAGCAGCCAGATACAGGGGGCGAGCCACACTGAAGCTTTCTTT
CDR3 protein: CASSQIQGASHTEAFF